The clone carrying this T cell receptor beta chain came up once. The entry originates in a study of blood T cell repertoires in COVID-19. Per the study methods: The authors estimated nucleated cell counts from reference gene primer amplification. Sequencing used immunoSEQ multiplex PCR; TCRdb keeps in-frame clones, though not all of them. V and J calls plus clone size are reproduced from that table; the DNA served to infer D and trimming. The table records under 250,000 clones, more than 80% of them present only once. The J segment lost 2 bases and the V segment lost 6 bases, leaving 3 bases of the junction unmatched. In germline, CDR1 is ENHRY, CDR2 SYGVKD. The CDR3 is 15 residues long.

Material for sequencing was peripheral blood. This sequence originates from a human donor in a cohort sampled during active COVID-19. The chain recombines TRBV10-3 with TRBJ2-6, with 8 bases matching TRBD1. The CDR3 protein is CAIRRTGTGANVLTF. CDR3 coding DNA: TGTGCCATCAGAAGGACAGGGACTGGGGCCAACGTCCTGACTTTC.